The 28 T cell receptor beta chains presented below share a single source sample, sequenced in a study of T cells in Graves' hyperthyroidism and ophthalmopathy. The source material, RNA transcripts, was used to amplify TCR beta CDR3 regions. Initially, a first-round RT-PCR of the TCR CDR3 employed the HTBI primer set. Using its own MiXCR run on the multiplex PCR reads, TCRdb lists one record per CDR3 protein. The sample lists hundreds of thousands of distinct CDR3 sequences, about 45% occurring once. Sequencing was carried out using peripheral blood or thyroid tissue (not recorded which). The receptors come from an adult man with Graves' disease, either hyperthyroidism or ophthalmopathy (not recorded which).

The rearrangement uses TRBV7-9 and TRBJ1-2, with D unclear. V gave up 3 bases and J gave up 0 bases, with 17 bases separating them. CDR3 length: 17 residues. Looked up from germline, CDR1 is SEHNR and CDR2 is FQNEAQ (reference sequence). CDR3 sequence: CASSFHLARYPNYGYTF. CDR3 sequence (DNA): TGTGCCAGCAGCTTCCACCTCGCGAGGTATCCTAACTATGGCTACACCTTC.

The chain combines TRBV20-1 with TRBJ1-5; 12 nucleotides match TRBD1. V gave up 0 bases and J gave up 4 bases; unmatched junction bases: 7. The CDR3 has 17 amino acids. Germline V gene sequence: CDR1 DFQATT, CDR2 SNEGSKA (reference sequence). In nucleotides, the CDR3 is TGCAGTGCTAGAGATAGCCGGGGACAGGGGGCGAATCAGCCCCAGCATTTT. This codes for CSARDSRGQGANQPQHF.

As to this clonotype: At one of its ends the junction is not consistent with the germline gene, which may arise from a read error. This chain connects TRBV9 to TRBJ2-5; possible D gene TRBD1, 5 bases. CDR3 length: 13 amino acids. Germline loops: CDR1 SGDLS, CDR2 YYNGEE. The CDR3 region is CASDAGPQETQYF. The CDR3 DNA reads as TGCGCCAGCGACGCAGGGCCGCAAGAGACCCAGTACTTC.

The genes are TRBV7-2 and TRBJ2-7; TRBD2 matches 7 bases. Trimming removed 1 base from V and 4 bases from J; junction bases left unmatched: 13. Germline CDR1 SGHTA, CDR2 FQGNSA. The CDR3 spans 17 residues. This CDR3 is CASSLGSFGRQPYEQYF. The CDR3 DNA follows: TGTGCCAGCAGCTTAGGGAGTTTCGGGAGGCAACCTTACGAGCAGTACTTC.

The rearrangement uses TRBV2 and TRBJ2-2; TRBD2 matches 7 bases. V lost 4 bases to trimming and J lost 4 bases; unmatched junction nucleotides: 6. The CDR3 is 15 amino acids. Germline assignment: CDR1 SNHLY and CDR2 FYNNEI. CDR3 residues: CASSGWTRGTGELFF. CDR3 bases: TGTGCCAGCAGTGGTTGGACTAGGGGCACCGGGGAGCTGTTTTTT.

This clonotype was observed a few times. V gene TRBV7-3 combines with J gene TRBJ2-7; D is perhaps TRBD1 (6 bases). Trimming removed 5 bases from V and 3 bases from J, with 20 bases in between. CDR1 is SGHTA and CDR2 is FQGTGA in the germline V gene. The CDR3 runs 16 residues. The CDR3, as DNA: TGTGCCAGCAGCCCCTCCACGGGACATCATAACTACGAGCAGTACTTC. Amino acid sequence: CASSPSTGHHNYEQYF. Drawing the rest from reference TRBV7-3 and TRBJ2-7, the complete variable domain is GAGVSQTPSNKVTEKGKYVELRCDPISGHTALYWYRQSLGQGPEFLIYFQGTGAADDSGLPNDRFFAVRPEGSVSTLKIQRTERGDSAVYLCASSPSTGHHNYEQYFGPGTRLTVT.

There are many counts of this clonotype. The chain employs TRBV2 and TRBJ1-4; 9 bases are a match to TRBD1. The germline V gene has CDR1 SNHLY and CDR2 FYNNEI. V lost 6 bases, J lost 0 bases, and 8 bases stayed unmatched. The CDR3 is 17 residues long. The CDR3, as DNA: TGTGCCAGCAGCGGGAACAGGGGGCGGTCAACTAATGAAAAACTGTTTTTT. Translating it yields CASSGNRGRSTNEKLFF. Supplemented by reference TRBV2 and TRBJ1-4, the full variable domain reads EPEVTQTPSHQVTQMGQEVILRCVPISNHLYFYWYRQILGQKVEFLVSFYNNEISEKSEIFDDQFSVERPDGSNFTLKIRSTKLEDSAMYFCASSGNRGRSTNEKLFFGSGTQLSVL.

This clonotype was seen only a few times. The chain is built from TRBV12-3 or TRBV12-4 and TRBJ1-2, with D tentatively TRBD1 (5 bases). The V and J ends lost 2 bases and 4 bases respectively, with 20 bases between them. The length of the CDR3 is 17 residues. The CDR3 DNA reads as TGTGCCAGCAGTTTATGGGGCCTCCCGCAACCCTCCTATGGCTACACCTTC. Translated: CASSLWGLPQPSYGYTF.

V is TRBV15 and J is TRBJ1-2, with D possibly matching TRBD1 (5 bases). This CDR3 spans 15 amino acids. V dropped 1 base and J dropped 7 bases, with 16 bases sitting between them. Germline V lookup: CDR1 LNHNV, CDR2 YYDKDF (reference sequence). CDR3 sequence (DNA): TGTGCCACCAGCAGAGTGCGGGGGATGGCGCGTGGCTACACCTTC. This gives the protein CATSRVRGMARGYTF.

The gene calls are TRBV20-1 and TRBJ1-2; 11 positions agree with TRBD1. The germline V gene encodes CDR1 DFQATT and CDR2 SNEGSKA (reference sequence). The trim removed 5 bases at V and 8 bases at J, leaving 4 bases unmatched. This CDR3 is built from 12 residues. CDR3 DNA: TGCAGTGCTGGACAGGGGGCAGACGGCTACACCTTC. It yields the protein CSAGQGADGYTF.

This clonotype was picked up one time. The chain joins TRBV7-9 to TRBJ2-2; 12 bases map to TRBD2. V shed 2 bases and J 6 bases; nucleotides not matched to a gene: 13. Germline V gene sequence: CDR1 SEHNR, CDR2 FQNEAQ (reference sequence). This CDR3 region has 19 residues. In nucleotides, the CDR3 is TGTGCCAGCAGCTTACCACGGACTAGCGGGAAAAGTATCGCCGGGGAGCTGTTTTTT. It codes for CASSLPRTSGKSIAGELFF.

This chain connects TRBV2 to TRBJ2-5; no clear D. The CDR3 sequence is 17 residues long. V dropped 4 bases and J dropped 5 bases, with 23 bases sitting between them. Germline assignment: CDR1 SNHLY and CDR2 FYNNEI. CDR3 in DNA: TGTGCCAGCAGTGCCCCCATCCCTGGACGGATCATTGAGACCCAGTACTTC. This encodes CASSAPIPGRIIETQYF.

About this clonotype itself: This could be a read error, since a much larger clone is one nucleotide away. This chain connects TRBV6-5 to TRBJ1-1, with 7 bases fitting TRBD1. The CDR3 runs to 12 residues. CDR1 MNHEY and CDR2 SVGAGI come from the germline V gene. Trimming removed 4 bases from V and 10 bases from J; junction bases left unmatched: 6. The chain's CDR3 is CASSWDRVIAFF. DNA of the CDR3: TGTGCCAGCAGTTGGGACAGAGTTATAGCTTTCTTT.

This clonotype was found a few times. The genes are TRBV20-1 and TRBJ1-2; 10 positions agree with TRBD1. In germline, CDR1 is DFQATT, CDR2 SNEGSKA (reference sequence). The V and J ends lost 7 bases and 8 bases, in that order; junction bases with no gene match: 10. This CDR3 is 13 amino acids long. CDR3 sequence: CSVRRDRGPGYTF. The DNA for the CDR3 is TGCAGTGTTCGCCGGGACAGGGGTCCAGGCTACACCTTC.

The V call is TRBV20-1, the J call TRBJ1-2, with D perhaps matching TRBD1 (6 bases). The CDR3 runs 13 residues. The germline V gene encodes CDR1 DFQATT and CDR2 SNEGSKA (reference sequence). Between the trimmed V and J ends, which lost 6 bases and 8 bases, there was a span of 19 bases. The CDR3 bases are TGCAGTGCCCCTTCCTCTACAGGGTTCGGCTACACCTTC. Translating it yields CSAPSSTGFGYTF.

A few counts support this clonotype. The gene calls are TRBV19 and TRBJ1-1, with D hard to call. CDR3 length: 15 residues. Germline assignment: CDR1 LNHDA and CDR2 SQIVND (reference sequence). V was shortened by 2 bases and J by 5 bases, with 15 bases between the two germline ends. The CDR3 loop reads CASSILGGVETEAFF. In nucleotides, the CDR3 is TGTGCCAGTAGTATATTAGGCGGGGTCGAGACTGAAGCTTTCTTT.

The CDR3 here is CSARGGAGAIYGYTF. CDR3 bases: TGCAGTGCTAGAGGAGGGGCAGGGGCGATCTATGGCTACACCTTC. The chain uses TRBV20-1 and TRBJ1-2, with D maybe TRBD1 (6 bases). V dropped 1 base and J dropped 4 bases, with 16 bases sitting between them. The CDR3 is 15 residues long. CDR1 DFQATT and CDR2 SNEGSKA come from the germline V gene (reference sequence).

The chain has TRBV12-3 or TRBV12-4 and TRBJ1-5; D call uncertain. The CDR3 contains 13 residues. Trimming cost V 4 bases and J 4 bases, with 8 bases left between them. This chain's CDR3 is CASSYSKNQPQHF. CDR3 coding DNA: TGTGCCAGCAGTTACTCGAAGAATCAGCCCCAGCATTTT.

The rearrangement uses TRBV7-9 and TRBJ2-5; 7 bases agree with TRBD2. The trim removed 5 bases at V and 1 base at J, leaving 7 bases unmatched. Germline V CDR1 and CDR2: SEHNR, FQNEAQ (reference sequence). The CDR3 is made up of 15 amino acids. DNA for the CDR3: TGTGCCAGCAGCCCGGGGGGTGTAATCCAAGAGACCCAGTACTTC. Residues: CASSPGGVIQETQYF.

This clonotype was counted a single time. This chain joins TRBV29-1 and TRBJ1-6, with D perhaps matching TRBD1 (6 bases). Trimming stripped 4 bases from V and 14 bases from J, with 18 bases between. CDR1 SQVTM and CDR2 ANQGSEA come from the germline V gene. The CDR3 totals 13 residues. DNA of the CDR3: TGCAGCGTTGTCAGGGGACCTGGGGCCACCCTCCACTTT. It translates to CSVVRGPGATLHF.

The V and J genes are TRBV29-1 and TRBJ1-2, with TRBD1 identical over 7 bases. Germline V gene lookup returns CDR1 SQVTM and CDR2 ANQGSEA. V lost 3 bases, J lost 1 base, and 5 bases stayed unmatched. CDR3 length equals 14 residues. The CDR3: CSVDTTGLNYGYTF. CDR3 nucleotides: TGCAGCGTTGATACGACAGGGCTTAACTATGGCTACACCTTC. Variable domain in full (rest from reference TRBV29-1 and TRBJ1-2): SAVISQKPSRDICQRGTSLTIQCQVDSQVTMMFWYRQQPGQSLTLIATANQGSEATYESGFVIDKFPISRPNLTFSTLTVSNMSPEDSSIYLCSVDTTGLNYGYTFGSGTRLTVV.

This chain connects TRBV10-3 to TRBJ2-5; possible D gene TRBD1, 6 bases. Germline V gene lookup returns CDR1 ENHRY and CDR2 SYGVKD. The CDR3 loop spans 14 amino acids. With 2 bases removed from V and 9 bases from J, the gap between germline ends came to 16 bases. CDR3 residues: CAISEAGAWSPQYF. In DNA form, the CDR3 reads TGTGCCATCAGTGAGGCAGGGGCCTGGTCCCCCCAGTACTTC.

The table lists this clonotype with many counts. The chain employs TRBV2 and TRBJ1-1, with D perhaps matching TRBD1 (6 bases). Trimming removed 2 bases from V and 4 bases from J, with 14 bases in between. The CDR3 has 15 residues. Germline V gives CDR1 SNHLY, CDR2 FYNNEI. Written as DNA, the CDR3 is TGTGCCAGCAGTGAAATTGGGCAGGGGATCACTGAAGCTTTCTTT. It specifies CASSEIGQGITEAFF.

This chain links TRBV4-1 with TRBJ2-5; TRBD1 might be the D (6 bases). Germline lookup yields CDR1 MGHRA and CDR2 YSYEKL. Trimming took off 0 bases at V and 4 bases at J, with 12 bases between the two ends. The CDR3 spans 15 residues. For the CDR3, the DNA is TGCGCCAGCAGCCAAGAGGGTGCCAGGGGAGAGACCCAGTACTTC. Protein: CASSQEGARGETQYF.

This clonotype was recorded a few times. The chain is built from TRBV6-1 and TRBJ2-2; TRBD1 aligns across 7 bases. CDR1 is MNHNS and CDR2 is SASEGT in the germline V gene. The trim removed 5 bases at V and 1 base at J, leaving 7 bases unmatched. The CDR3 contains 16 residues. The CDR3 DNA follows: TGTGCCAGCAGTAGGGGGACAGTCCGGAACACCGGGGAGCTGTTTTTT. It yields the protein CASSRGTVRNTGELFF.

This clonotype was recorded at least ten times. The rearrangement uses TRBV7-3 and TRBJ1-1, with 7 positions matching TRBD1. Looked up from germline, CDR1 is SGHTA and CDR2 is FQGTGA. The V gene end was trimmed by 2 bases and the J gene end by 1 base; junction bases not matched to a gene: 7. The CDR3 is 16 amino acids. CDR3 residues: CASSLRRTGANTEAFF. Here the CDR3 DNA reads TGTGCCAGCAGCTTACGCCGCACAGGGGCGAACACTGAAGCTTTCTTT.

The chain joins TRBV5-1 to TRBJ1-4, with 12 bases aligning to TRBD1. Trimming cost V 3 bases and J 8 bases; bases outside gene matches: 2. This CDR3 has 14 amino acids. Germline values: CDR1 SGHRS, CDR2 YFSETQ. In nucleotides, the CDR3 is TGCGCCAGCAGCTCGGGACAGGGGGCGGAAAAACTGTTTTTT. Residues: CASSSGQGAEKLFF.

This clonotype has only a few counts. The chain links TRBV7-8 to TRBJ2-7; TRBD2 matches 10 bases. V dropped 3 bases and J dropped 3; count of bases not matched to a gene: 11. The CDR3 is 17 amino acids. Germline CDR1 reads SGHVS; CDR2 reads FQNEAQ. The CDR3 nucleotides read TGTGCCAGCAGCTTGTTAGGGTTGGCTAGCGGGAGCTACGAGCAGTACTTC. It codes for CASSLLGLASGSYEQYF.